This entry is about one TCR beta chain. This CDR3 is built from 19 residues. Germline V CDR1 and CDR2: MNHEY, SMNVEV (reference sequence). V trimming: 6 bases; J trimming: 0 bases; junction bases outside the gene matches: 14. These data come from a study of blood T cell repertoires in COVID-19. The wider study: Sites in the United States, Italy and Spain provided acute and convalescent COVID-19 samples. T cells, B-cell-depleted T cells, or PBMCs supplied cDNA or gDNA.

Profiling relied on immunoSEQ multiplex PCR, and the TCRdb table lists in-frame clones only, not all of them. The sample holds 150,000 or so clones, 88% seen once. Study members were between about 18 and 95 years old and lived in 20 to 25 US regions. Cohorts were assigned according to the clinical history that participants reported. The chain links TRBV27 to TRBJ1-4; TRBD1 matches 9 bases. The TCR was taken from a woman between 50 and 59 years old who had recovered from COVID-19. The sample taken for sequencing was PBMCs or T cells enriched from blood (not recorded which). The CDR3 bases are TGTGCCAGCAGCCCCGGGTCGGGACAGGGATTTCCAACTAATGAAAAACTGTTTTTT. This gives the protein CASSPGSGQGFPTNEKLFF.